The 24 T cell receptor beta chains reported below all come from one sample, sequenced in a study of blood T cell repertoires in COVID-19. Generated by immunoSEQ multiplex PCR, the TCRdb table keeps only in-frame clones and is missing some. This sample yields approximately 65,000 clones, of which approximately 88% are seen a single time; 4.5% to 5% belongs to the top ten. The source material was peripheral blood. The receptors shown here come from a human donor in a cohort sampled during active COVID-19.

This clone appeared once. The rearrangement links TRBV4-2 to TRBJ1-2; 7 nucleotides agree with TRBD1. Trimming removed 1 base from V and 4 bases from J; junction bases left unmatched: 9. Germline loops: CDR1 LGHNA, CDR2 YNFKEQ. CDR3 size: 16 residues. The chain's CDR3 is CASSQASRDSRYGYTF. CDR3 DNA: TGTGCCAGCAGCCAAGCCTCCAGGGACAGCCGCTATGGCTACACCTTC.

The chain carries TRBV2 and TRBJ1-2; 7 nucleotides line up with TRBD1. After removal of 6 bases from V and 3 bases from J, the junction contained 4 bases not matched to a gene. Germline V lookup: CDR1 SNHLY, CDR2 FYNNEI. This CDR3 region has 13 residues. The CDR3: CASRVDRDYGYTF. As DNA, the CDR3 is TGTGCCAGCAGAGTCGACAGGGACTATGGCTACACCTTC.

V gene TRBV7-6 combines with J gene TRBJ1-2, with D possibly being TRBD1 (5 bases). V shed 4 bases and J shed 4 bases, with 28 bases lying between them. The CDR3 loop spans 19 amino acids. From germline, CDR1 is SGHVS and CDR2 FNYEAQ. The CDR3 here is CASSYGTPLSGSSTYGYTF. In nucleotides, the CDR3 is TGTGCCAGCAGCTACGGGACTCCCCTCAGTGGCTCTTCCACCTATGGCTACACCTTC.

The V call is TRBV7-2, the J call TRBJ2-4; D remains ambiguous. Trimming left V 5 bases short and J 3 bases short, with 11 bases between. This CDR3 is built from 14 residues. Germline-derived CDR1 and CDR2 are SGHTA and FQGNSA. DNA of the CDR3: TGTGCCAGCAGCCCCTTTTCCGGCAAAAACATTCAGTACTTC. The encoded protein is CASSPFSGKNIQYF.

The J gene is TRBJ1-4, the V gene TRBV5-1; TRBD1 matches 9 bases. Trimming at V came to 1 base and at J to 4 bases, leaving 8 bases not matched to a gene. The CDR3 is 17 amino acids. The germline V gene encodes CDR1 SGHRS and CDR2 YFSETQ. In DNA, the CDR3 is TGCGCCAGCAGCTTGTCGGGACAGGGCCGACTTAATGAAAAACTGTTTTTT. Translation gives CASSLSGQGRLNEKLFF.

The chain combines TRBV6-2 or TRBV6-3 with TRBJ2-7; no definite D call. V was clipped by 5 bases and J by 5 bases, with 7 bases between them. There are 11 residues in the CDR3. Looked up from germline, CDR1 is MNHEY and CDR2 is SVGEGT. In DNA, the CDR3 is TGTGCCAGCAGTCACCGGGACGAGCAGTACTTC. It specifies CASSHRDEQYF.

The chain couples TRBV2 to TRBJ1-6; D remains ambiguous. Germline CDR1 is SNHLY and CDR2 is FYNNEI. Trimming left V 4 bases short and J 7 bases short, with 14 bases between. The CDR3 runs to 15 residues. The CDR3 sequence is CASSATTGTNSPLHF. CDR3 nucleotides: TGTGCCAGCAGTGCGACGACGGGAACCAATTCACCCCTCCACTTT.

V is TRBV6-5 and J is TRBJ2-7, with D perhaps matching TRBD2 (5 bases). The CDR3 has 13 amino acids. V lost 7 bases and J lost 4, with 14 bases in between. In germline, CDR1 is MNHEY, CDR2 SVGAGI. The CDR3 coding sequence is TGTGCCAGCAACTCGGGGTCTTCTTACGAGCAGTACTTC. Residues: CASNSGSSYEQYF.

Of note for this clone: A junction boundary mismatches the germline segment, possibly from a read error. The chain uses TRBV28 and TRBJ2-7, with D perhaps TRBD1 (5 bases). CDR1 and CDR2 from the germline V gene are MDHEN and SYDVKM. The CDR3 is 12 amino acids. The CDR3 loop reads CASSSRTYLVDF. CDR3 in DNA: TGTGCCAGCAGTTCCCGGACATACCTGGTGGACTTC. The full variable domain, rest sourced from reference TRBV28 and TRBJ2-7, is DVKVTQSSRYLVKRTGEKVFLECVQDMDHENMFWYRQDPGLGLRLIYFSYDVKMKEKGDIPEGYSVSREKKERFSLILESASTNQTSMYLCASSSRTYLVDFGPGTRLTVT.

The V and J genes are TRBV3-1 (or the pseudogene TRBV3-2) and TRBJ2-5; 11 bases align to TRBD1. V was clipped by 3 bases and J by 2 bases; unmatched bases: 2. The germline CDR1 and CDR2 sequences are LGHDT and YNNKEL (reference sequence). This CDR3 is 15 amino acids long. Here the CDR3 DNA reads TGTGCCAGCAGCCAGCGGGACAGGGGGCAAGAGACCCAGTACTTC. As protein: CASSQRDRGQETQYF.

V and J are TRBV5-1 and TRBJ2-5; D not certain. The CDR3 is 15 residues long. The germline V gene encodes CDR1 SGHRS and CDR2 YFSETQ. V lost 0 bases, J lost 4 bases, and 13 bases lay in between. The CDR3 reads CASSLVPGTGETQYF. DNA for the CDR3: TGCGCCAGCAGCTTGGTTCCCGGCACGGGAGAGACCCAGTACTTC.

This chain uses TRBV3-1 (or the pseudogene TRBV3-2) with TRBJ1-6; D is perhaps TRBD1 (5 bases). The CDR3 contains 15 residues. Germline CDR1 LGHDT, CDR2 YNNKEL (reference sequence). Between the trimmed V and J ends, which lost 1 base and 6 bases, there was a span of 10 bases. The chain's CDR3 is CASSQVQTANSPLHF. CDR3 nucleotide sequence: TGTGCCAGCAGCCAAGTGCAGACAGCTAATTCACCCCTCCACTTT.

The chain links TRBV10-1 to TRBJ2-1; the D is unclear. This CDR3 contains 14 residues. Germline CDR1 reads WNHNN; CDR2 reads SYGVQD (reference sequence). The V gene lost 0 bases and the J gene lost 7 bases, with 10 bases spanning the gap. The CDR3 here is CASSESNAANEQFF. The CDR3 DNA sequence: TGCGCCAGCAGTGAGTCTAACGCGGCGAATGAGCAGTTCTTC.

The V and J genes are TRBV2 and TRBJ2-7; the match to TRBD2 covers 8 bases. This CDR3 spans 11 amino acids. Germline-derived CDR1 and CDR2 are SNHLY and FYNNEI. The V segment lost 10 bases and the J segment 3 bases; nucleotides outside the gene matches: 2. CDR3 region: CATSGGYEQYF. CDR3 DNA: TGTGCCACAAGCGGGGGCTACGAGCAGTACTTC.

The chain joins TRBV10-1 to TRBJ1-4; a possible D gene is TRBD1 (5 bases). The CDR3 is 13 amino acids. Germline V gives CDR1 WNHNN, CDR2 SYGVQD (reference sequence). V was clipped by 3 bases and J by 4 bases, with 6 bases between them. The CDR3 reads CASSEDSNEKLFF. CDR3 bases: TGCGCCAGCAGTGAAGACAGTAATGAAAAACTGTTTTTT.

This clone was observed a single time. The CDR3 here is CSVGTSGRQNIQYF. The CDR3, as DNA: TGCAGCGTGGGGACTAGCGGGAGACAAAACATTCAGTACTTC. This sequence joins TRBV29-1 and TRBJ2-4; 14 nucleotides agree with TRBD2. V lost 6 bases and J lost 5; bases outside the gene matches: 3. There are 14 residues in the CDR3. CDR1 is SQVTM and CDR2 is ANQGSEA in the germline V gene.

A single count supports this clone. The J gene is TRBJ2-3, the V gene TRBV9; D not certain. Germline CDR1 and CDR2: SGDLS and YYNGEE. The V and J ends lost 4 bases and 6 bases respectively, with 15 bases between them. The CDR3 spans 14 residues. This chain's CDR3 is CASSPRLASDTQYF. CDR3 coding DNA: TGTGCCAGCAGCCCCCGTTTGGCCAGTGATACGCAGTATTTT.

The chain joins TRBV20-1 to TRBJ2-3; 8 nucleotides line up with TRBD2. Germline loops: CDR1 DFQATT, CDR2 SNEGSKA (reference sequence). The CDR3 covers 14 residues. J gave up 6 bases and V 3 bases, and 8 bases lay outside the gene matches. This chain's CDR3 is CSASGPGGPDTQYF. The DNA of the CDR3 is TGCAGTGCTAGTGGTCCGGGGGGGCCCGATACGCAGTATTTT.

This chain links TRBV4-1 with TRBJ2-3; a possible D gene is TRBD1 (6 bases). Trimming shortened V by 0 bases and J by 0 bases, and 10 bases separated the two germline ends. The germline V gene encodes CDR1 MGHRA and CDR2 YSYEKL. The CDR3 length is 16 residues. In DNA, the CDR3 is TGCGCCAGCAGCCAAGATACAGGGCTCAGCACAGATACGCAGTATTTT. It encodes CASSQDTGLSTDTQYF.

V gene TRBV6-2 or TRBV6-3 combines with J gene TRBJ2-2, with a possible D match to TRBD1 (6 bases). This CDR3 spans 16 amino acids. Per the germline V gene, CDR1 is MNHEY and CDR2 is SVGEGT. With 2 bases removed from V and 3 bases from J, the gap between germline ends came to 13 bases. The CDR3 DNA reads TGTGCCAGCAGTTACGGGGACAAAGGGGACACCGGGGAGCTGTTTTTT. Amino acid sequence: CASSYGDKGDTGELFF.

The chain couples TRBV5-1 to TRBJ2-1; 11 nucleotides align to TRBD1. CDR1 is SGHRS, CDR2 YFSETQ, per germline. The CDR3 is 15 amino acids. V shed 0 bases, J shed 7 bases, and the junction held 3 bases outside the gene matches. The CDR3 is CASSLAGQGVNEQFF. CDR3 DNA sequence: TGCGCCAGCAGCTTGGCGGGACAGGGGGTTAATGAGCAGTTCTTC.

This clone was seen only once. The chain links TRBV18 to TRBJ2-1; 9 bases fit TRBD1. J was trimmed by 0 bases and V by 6 bases; bases with no gene match: 6. The CDR3 sequence is 16 residues long. Germline CDR1 and CDR2: KGHSH and LQKENI. Here the CDR3 reads CASSSGTGSSYNEQFF. The CDR3, as DNA: TGTGCCAGCTCCTCCGGGACAGGGAGCTCCTACAATGAGCAGTTCTTC.

The chain combines TRBV7-9 with TRBJ2-3; D gene uncertain. Deletions cut 1 base from V and 5 bases from J, with 10 bases between. The CDR3 runs 14 residues. Germline-derived CDR1 and CDR2 are SEHNR and FQNEAQ (reference sequence). CDR3: CASSLVGAVDTQYF. CDR3 sequence (DNA): TGTGCCAGCAGCTTAGTAGGAGCCGTAGATACGCAGTATTTT.

V gene TRBV5-4 combines with J gene TRBJ1-2, with D perhaps TRBD1 (6 bases). Germline values: CDR1 SGHNT, CDR2 YYREEE (reference sequence). Trimming removed 0 bases at V and 8 bases at J, with 20 bases between. CDR3 length: 16 residues. The CDR3 DNA is TGTGCCAGCAGCTTGGAGGGGACAAGGAGTCTTTCGGGCTACACCTTC. The encoded protein is CASSLEGTRSLSGYTF.